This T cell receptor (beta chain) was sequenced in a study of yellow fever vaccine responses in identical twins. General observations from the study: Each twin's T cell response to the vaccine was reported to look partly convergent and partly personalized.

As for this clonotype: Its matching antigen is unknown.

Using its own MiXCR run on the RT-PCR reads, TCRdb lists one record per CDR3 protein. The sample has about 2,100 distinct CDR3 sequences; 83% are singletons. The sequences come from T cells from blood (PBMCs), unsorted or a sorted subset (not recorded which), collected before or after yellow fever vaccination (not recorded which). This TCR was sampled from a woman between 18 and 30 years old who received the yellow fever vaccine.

DNA of the CDR3: TGCGCCAGCAGCCAGCTCATCCGGGCGGAGACCCAGTACTTC. Translation: CASSQLIRAETQYF. The gene calls are TRBV4-1 and TRBJ2-5; D ambiguous. V shed 3 bases and J shed 5 bases, with 13 bases lying between them. The CDR3 runs to 14 residues. Germline CDR1 is MGHRA and CDR2 is YSYEKL.